This T cell receptor beta chain is from a study of shared clonotypes between healthy human individuals. Each subset's genomic DNA was split evenly across several immunoSEQ plates. Profiling relied on immunoSEQ multiplex PCR, and the TCRdb table lists in-frame clones only, not all of them. There are hundreds of thousands of clones in the sample; less than 98% occur only once, and approximately 0.057% lies in the top ten. The CDR3 runs to 15 residues. Germline values: CDR1 SNHLY, CDR2 FYNNEI. After removal of 8 bases from V and 6 bases from J, the junction contained 10 bases not matched to a gene. The chain has TRBV2 and TRBJ2-1; the match to TRBD2 covers 10 bases. Sequenced sample: naive CD4+ T cells sorted from blood. Specified subset: CD45RA+ positively selected. The source of this sequence is a woman under 40 in good health. For the CDR3, the DNA is TGTGCCAGCCTCTCTCTAGCGGGAGTGGGCAATGAGCAGTTCTTC. Amino acids: CASLSLAGVGNEQFF.